This T cell receptor (beta chain) was found in a study of immune evolution from preneoplasia to lung adenocarcinoma. Sequencing was performed with immunoSEQ multiplex PCR; in TCRdb, only in-frame clones are kept and a portion is missing. The data contain just over 2,000 clones, approximately 83% of them singletons. This clone was found a few times. Input material: FFPE adjacent normal lung tissue. The sequence was obtained from a person aged 55-85 years with lung adenocarcinoma.

Written as DNA, the CDR3 is TGCAGTGCCCAGGGGGGACCATCGCAGTTCTTC. Its translation is CSAQGGPSQFF. The gene calls are TRBV20-1 and TRBJ2-1; tentatively, D is TRBD1 (7 bases). The CDR3 is made up of 11 amino acids. Germline assignment: CDR1 DFQATT and CDR2 SNEGSKA (reference sequence). V lost 6 bases, J lost 12 bases, and 15 bases lay in between.